This T cell receptor beta chain was captured in a study of identical twins. Study-level findings and limits: Conclusions were based on cross-sectional statistical analysis, without following the same donors. Diverse VJ usage suggested most zero-insertion clonotypes were not invariant T cells. Twin pairs' shared out-of-frame alpha sequences were enriched in low generation probability.

TCRdb re-called the 5' RACE reads through MiXCR, storing one row per CDR3 protein. Of about 340,000 distinct CDR3 sequences listed, approximately 13% are singletons. Concerning this clonotype itself: The antigen is not known.

A further study also used this sample, focusing on yellow fever vaccine responses in identical twins.

The receptor's source is a woman between 18 and 29 years old in good health. Sequenced material: CD8+ T cells sorted from blood.

The CDR3 loop is CSARGDHSYEQYV. CDR3 coding DNA: TGCAGTGCTAGAGGGGATCACTCCTACGAGCAGTACGTC. The chain employs TRBV20-1 and TRBJ2-7; D remains ambiguous. Trimming took off 1 base at V and 0 bases at J, with 7 bases between the two ends. This CDR3 is 13 amino acids long. Per the germline V gene, CDR1 is DFQATT and CDR2 is SNEGSKA (reference sequence).